These 29 T cell receptor beta chains were sequenced from one sample in a study of T cell responses to AZD1222 COVID-19 vaccine. Assay: immunoSEQ multiplex PCR; the TCRdb copy retains only in-frame clones and omits some. The sample contains around 170,000 clones, just over 90% of which appear only once. The sample here was peripheral blood, taken on day 0 of AZD1222 vaccination. These TCRs come from an adult in good health.

The chain links TRBV15 to TRBJ2-7; 9 bases match TRBD2. The CDR3 contains 16 residues. J lost 3 bases, V lost 3 bases, and 9 bases had no gene match. Germline V gene sequence: CDR1 LNHNV, CDR2 YYDKDF (reference sequence). The CDR3 sequence: CATSRNRASGIYEQYF. DNA of the CDR3: TGTGCCACCAGCAGGAATCGGGCTAGCGGGATCTACGAGCAGTACTTC.

The V call is TRBV5-1, the J call TRBJ2-3; a possible D gene is TRBD1 (5 bases). The V and J ends lost 4 bases and 2 bases respectively, with 8 bases between them. CDR1 SGHRS and CDR2 YFSETQ come from the germline V gene. The CDR3 is 13 residues long. In DNA form, the CDR3 reads TGCGCCAGCAGCGACAGTTACACAGATACGCAGTATTTT. It translates to CASSDSYTDTQYF.

This chain links TRBV18 with TRBJ2-4; 7 bases map to TRBD2. Germline V gene lookup returns CDR1 KGHSH and CDR2 LQKENI. With 5 bases clipped from V and 1 base from J, the junction kept 8 bases outside the gene matches. The CDR3 is 16 residues long. The CDR3 bases are TGTGCCAGCTCAACTTCTAGCGGTTCCGCCAAAAACATTCAGTACTTC. It codes for CASSTSSGSAKNIQYF.

This chain joins TRBV3-1 (or the pseudogene TRBV3-2) and TRBJ1-3; possibly TRBD1 for D (5 bases). Germline-derived CDR1 and CDR2 are LGHDT and YNNKEL (reference sequence). V lost 3 bases, J lost 2 bases, and 8 bases lay in between. The CDR3 has 14 amino acids. The CDR3 sequence is CASSHQGAGNTIYF. CDR3 coding DNA: TGTGCCAGCAGCCATCAGGGAGCTGGAAACACCATATATTTT.

The chain couples TRBV18 to TRBJ2-3; possible D gene TRBD1, 5 bases. CDR1 KGHSH and CDR2 LQKENI come from the germline V gene. The germline V and J ends were trimmed by 3 bases and 3 bases, with 10 bases remaining between them. CDR3 length equals 14 residues. CDR3 loop: CASSPAGFTDTQYF. The CDR3 region has the DNA TGTGCCAGCTCACCGGCAGGGTTTACAGATACGCAGTATTTT.

The rearrangement uses TRBV7-9 and TRBJ2-5; D is perhaps TRBD2 (5 bases). This CDR3 region has 11 residues. Germline V gene sequence: CDR1 SEHNR, CDR2 FQNEAQ (reference sequence). V gave up 3 bases and J gave up 10 bases, with 9 bases separating them. The CDR3, as DNA: TGTGCCAGCAGCTTTCGGGGTGACCAGTACTTC. It is translated as CASSFRGDQYF.

The CDR3 spells CASSLIGTANTEAFF. CDR3 in DNA: TGCGCCAGCAGCTTGATCGGGACAGCGAACACTGAAGCTTTCTTT. V is TRBV5-1 and J is TRBJ1-1, with TRBD1 matching 7 bases. The length of the CDR3 is 15 residues. The V segment lost 1 base and the J segment 1 base; nucleotides outside the gene matches: 4. Germline values: CDR1 SGHRS, CDR2 YFSETQ.

About this clone itself: In this CDR3 the conserved last residue, phenylalanine or tryptophan, is missing, so a read error is likely. No DNA is shown, since the ends of the CDR3 on it are uncertain; the CDR3 is the one TCRdb lists. The V gene is TRBV15, the J gene TRBJ1-1. The CDR3 has 10 amino acids, counting both end residues. The V gene's germline CDR1 is LNHNV and CDR2 YYDKDF (reference sequence). This CDR3 is CATSNLRDVG.

The V and J genes are TRBV29-1 and TRBJ2-4; tentative D call: TRBD1 (6 bases). The V gene lost 0 bases and the J gene lost 0 bases, with 18 bases spanning the gap. The germline gives CDR1 SQVTM, CDR2 ANQGSEA. CDR3 length equals 18 residues. DNA for the CDR3: TGCAGCGTTGAAGATCGGGTGCAGGGGCACATAGCCAAAAACATTCAGTACTTC. Translation: CSVEDRVQGHIAKNIQYF.

This rearrangement joins TRBV19 to TRBJ2-5; 9 positions match TRBD2. There are 17 residues in the CDR3. Germline loops: CDR1 LNHDA, CDR2 SQIVND (reference sequence). V was clipped by 5 bases and J by 5 bases; unmatched bases: 15. The CDR3 spells CASSPRTVAGVRETQYF. CDR3 bases: TGTGCCAGTAGTCCCCGGACAGTAGCGGGAGTTCGGGAGACCCAGTACTTC.

This chain uses TRBV9 with TRBJ1-2, with 10 bases matching TRBD1. Per the germline V gene, CDR1 is SGDLS and CDR2 is YYNGEE. V was clipped by 4 bases and J by 11 bases; unmatched bases: 11. CDR3 length equals 14 residues. CDR3 in DNA: TGTGCCAGCAGCATGGGGGACAGGGGCCTTTCTTACACCTTC. Translated, it gives CASSMGDRGLSYTF.

Concerning this clone: At one of its ends the junction is not consistent with the germline gene, which may arise from a read error. V and J are TRBV7-6 and TRBJ2-3, with TRBD2 matching over 11 bases. There are 11 residues in the CDR3. Germline V CDR1 and CDR2: SGHVS, FNYEAQ. CDR3 sequence (DNA): TGTGCCAGCAGCTCGACTAGCGGGACGGGATTT. This sequence encodes CASSSTSGTGF.

The chain has TRBV4-3 and TRBJ1-3; unclear D gene. The germline V gene has CDR1 LGHNA and CDR2 YSLEER. Trimming stripped 0 bases from V and 3 bases from J, with 3 bases between. This CDR3 is 13 amino acids long. The DNA of the CDR3 is TGCGCCAGCAGCCAAGACCTTGGAAACACCATATATTTT. Encoded protein: CASSQDLGNTIYF.

In its sample, this clone was seen once. V usage is TRBV2 and J usage is TRBJ1-3; perhaps TRBD1 as D (6 bases). This CDR3 contains 17 residues. V shed 2 bases and J shed 0 bases, with 14 bases lying between them. Germline values: CDR1 SNHLY, CDR2 FYNNEI. CDR3 in DNA: TGTGCCAGCAGTGAACTCCAGGGCAGGGGCTCTGGAAACACCATATATTTT. Amino acids: CASSELQGRGSGNTIYF.

V and J are TRBV27 and TRBJ2-5, with TRBD2 matching 16 bases. Germline V lookup: CDR1 MNHEY, CDR2 SMNVEV (reference sequence). Unmatched junction bases numbered 10, after V lost 4 bases and J lost 2 bases. The CDR3 has 19 amino acids. The chain's CDR3 is CASSSGQGGLAGGQETQYF. The CDR3 nucleotides are TGTGCCAGCAGTTCTGGACAGGGGGGACTAGCGGGAGGGCAAGAGACCCAGTACTTC.

This sequence joins TRBV7-2 and TRBJ1-2; 12 bases line up with TRBD1. The CDR3 covers 17 residues. J was trimmed by 1 base and V by 2 bases; bases with no gene match: 5. The germline CDR1 and CDR2 sequences are SGHTA and FQGNSA. CDR3 in amino acids: CASSLRDRGRGNYGYTF. In DNA, the CDR3 is TGTGCCAGCAGCTTAAGGGACAGGGGGCGCGGTAACTATGGCTACACCTTC.

The chain recombines TRBV18 with TRBJ1-1, with unresolved D. The CDR3 has 14 residues. Germline V gene lookup returns CDR1 KGHSH and CDR2 LQKENI. The V gene lost 0 bases and the J gene lost 2 bases, with 7 bases spanning the gap. This CDR3 reads CASSPPSFNTEAFF. Here the CDR3 DNA reads TGTGCCAGCTCACCACCCAGCTTTAACACTGAAGCTTTCTTT.

This clone has only a few counts. The chain recombines TRBV27 with TRBJ2-7; D gene unclear. V gave up 5 bases and J gave up 2 bases, with 10 bases separating them. The CDR3 covers 13 residues. Germline CDR1 MNHEY, CDR2 SMNVEV (reference sequence). The CDR3 region is CASSPEVAYEQYF. The CDR3 bases are TGTGCCAGCAGTCCCGAGGTTGCCTACGAGCAGTACTTC.

This clone was seen once. The genes are TRBV3-1 (or the pseudogene TRBV3-2) and TRBJ1-3; D is possibly TRBD1 (5 bases). The V gene's germline CDR1 is LGHDT and CDR2 YNNKEL (reference sequence). The V end lost 4 bases, the J end lost 3 bases, and 19 bases lay between the germline ends. CDR3 length: 17 residues. CDR3 in amino acids: CASSRRPAGLFGNTIYF. The CDR3 DNA reads as TGTGCCAGCAGCCGTAGGCCGGCAGGGTTGTTTGGAAACACCATATATTTT.

The chain employs TRBV5-1 and TRBJ1-2; D possibly corresponds to TRBD1 (6 bases). Germline loops: CDR1 SGHRS, CDR2 YFSETQ. The length of the CDR3 is 13 residues. With 0 bases removed from V and 8 bases from J, the gap between germline ends came to 11 bases. The chain's CDR3 is CASSLEGDVGYTF. CDR3 DNA sequence: TGCGCCAGCAGCTTGGAGGGGGATGTCGGCTACACCTTC.

This clone has just one count. DNA for the CDR3: TGTGCCAGCAGTGAGAGGGCAGGGAGGAACACTGAAGCTTTCTTT. Residues: CASSERAGRNTEAFF. This sequence joins TRBV2 and TRBJ1-1; a weak D match, TRBD1 (5 bases). Germline V gene data show CDR1 as SNHLY and CDR2 as FYNNEI. Trimming stripped 3 bases from V and 1 base from J, with 12 bases between. The CDR3 contains 15 residues.

This clone was observed once. V and J are TRBV7-3 and TRBJ2-1; TRBD1 or TRBD2 may be the D gene (5 bases each). The CDR3 spans 16 residues. Trimming shortened V by 2 bases and J by 0 bases, and 11 bases separated the two germline ends. Germline CDR1 SGHTA, CDR2 FQGTGA. Here the CDR3 reads CASSLGGPPSYNEQFF. CDR3 nucleotide sequence: TGTGCCAGCAGCTTAGGGGGACCTCCCTCCTACAATGAGCAGTTCTTC.

V gene TRBV7-3 combines with J gene TRBJ2-1; 10 bases match TRBD2. This CDR3 contains 15 residues. V lost 0 bases, J lost 7 bases, and 3 bases stayed unmatched. Looked up from germline, CDR1 is SGHTA and CDR2 is FQGTGA. Written as DNA, the CDR3 is TGTGCCAGCAGCTTAACAAGCGGGGGGGTAAATGAGCAGTTCTTC. Its protein product is CASSLTSGGVNEQFF.

The J gene is TRBJ2-5, the V gene TRBV19, with D perhaps matching TRBD1 or TRBD2 (5 bases each). Germline CDR1 and CDR2: LNHDA and SQIVND (reference sequence). Trimming took off 3 bases at V and 1 base at J, with 9 bases between the two ends. This CDR3 comprises 14 residues. CDR3 sequence reads: CASSIGAFQETQYF. The CDR3 DNA is TGTGCCAGTAGTATCGGGGCCTTCCAAGAGACCCAGTACTTC.

This rearrangement joins TRBV19 to TRBJ1-3; D remains ambiguous. Looked up from germline, CDR1 is LNHDA and CDR2 is SQIVND (reference sequence). CDR3 length: 15 amino acids. Trimming took off 0 bases at V and 0 bases at J, with 6 bases between the two ends. CDR3 sequence: CASSIDSFSGNTIYF. The CDR3 DNA is TGTGCCAGTAGTATAGACAGCTTCTCTGGAAACACCATATATTTT.

This clone has more than one count but fewer than ten. V gene TRBV27 combines with J gene TRBJ2-7; possible D gene TRBD1, 6 bases. Trimming stripped 5 bases from V and 5 bases from J, with 19 bases between. CDR1 and CDR2 (germline): MNHEY, SMNVEV (reference sequence). The CDR3 runs to 15 residues. CDR3 sequence (DNA): TGTGCCAGCAGTATTGACAGGAGATCTATGGACGAGCAGTACTTC. Its translation is CASSIDRRSMDEQYF.

This clone has more than one count but fewer than ten. The genes are TRBV11-2 and TRBJ2-4; 7 nucleotides match TRBD2. The J segment lost 7 bases and the V segment lost 1 base, leaving 10 bases of the junction unmatched. This CDR3 comprises 16 residues. Germline assignment: CDR1 SGHAT and CDR2 FQNNGV. The CDR3 DNA is TGTGCCAGCAGCTTAGGGCTAGCGGCTGGGGCGAACATTCAGTACTTC. It specifies CASSLGLAAGANIQYF.

This chain links TRBV4-1 with TRBJ1-5; 11 bases are a match to TRBD1. Trimming cost V 0 bases and J 7 bases; bases outside gene matches: 5. Germline CDR1 reads MGHRA; CDR2 reads YSYEKL. This CDR3 is built from 16 residues. The CDR3 protein is CASSQDGTGGGQPQHF. CDR3 DNA sequence: TGCGCCAGCAGCCAAGACGGGACAGGGGGAGGGCAGCCCCAGCATTTT.

The chain employs TRBV7-2 and TRBJ2-5, with D possibly TRBD2 on 6 matching bases. The V end was cut by 1 base, the J end by 3 bases, with 9 bases between. Per the germline V gene, CDR1 is SGHTA and CDR2 is FQGNSA. This CDR3 comprises 14 residues. Here the CDR3 reads CASSLGTSKETQYF. CDR3 in DNA: TGTGCCAGCAGCTTAGGTACTAGCAAAGAGACCCAGTACTTC. The whole variable domain, remainder taken from reference TRBV7-2 and TRBJ2-5, is GAGVSQSPSNKVTEKGKDVELRCDPISGHTALYWYRQSLGQGLEFLIYFQGNSAPDKSGLPSDRFSAERTGGSVSTLTIQRTQQEDSAVYLCASSLGTSKETQYFGPGTRLLVL.